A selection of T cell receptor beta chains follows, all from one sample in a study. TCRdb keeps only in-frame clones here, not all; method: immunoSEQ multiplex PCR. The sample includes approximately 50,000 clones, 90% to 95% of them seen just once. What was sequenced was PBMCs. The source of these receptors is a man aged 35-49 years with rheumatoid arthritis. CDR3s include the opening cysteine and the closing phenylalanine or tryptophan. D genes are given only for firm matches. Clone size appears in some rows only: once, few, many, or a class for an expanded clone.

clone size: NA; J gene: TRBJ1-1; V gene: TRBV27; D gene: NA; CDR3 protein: CASSLGKLNTEAFF; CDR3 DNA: TGTGCCAGCAGTTTAGGCAAGTTGAACACTGAAGCTTTCTTT
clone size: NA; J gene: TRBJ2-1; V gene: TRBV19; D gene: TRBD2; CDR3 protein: CASSIVGLAGGRSPNNEQFF; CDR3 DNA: TGTGCCAGTAGTATAGTGGGACTAGCGGGGGGGCGTAGCCCCAACAATGAGCAGTTCTTC
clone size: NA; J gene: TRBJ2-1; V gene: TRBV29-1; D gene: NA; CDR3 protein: CSVLRMRQNNEQFF; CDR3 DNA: TGCAGCGTTTTGAGAATGAGACAAAACAATGAGCAGTTCTTC
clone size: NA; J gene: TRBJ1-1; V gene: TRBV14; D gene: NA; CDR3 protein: CASSHRPSRPEAFF; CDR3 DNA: TGTGCCAGCAGCCACCGGCCCAGCAGGCCTGAAGCTTTCTTT
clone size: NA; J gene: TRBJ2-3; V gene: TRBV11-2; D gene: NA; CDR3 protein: CASSSPGTSTDTQYF; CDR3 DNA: TGTGCCAGCAGCTCCCCAGGGACTAGCACAGATACGCAGTATTTT
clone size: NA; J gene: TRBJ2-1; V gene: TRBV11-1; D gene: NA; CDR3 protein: CASSSDRSSYNEQFF; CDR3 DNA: TGTGCCAGCAGTTCGGATCGGAGCTCCTACAATGAGCAGTTCTTC
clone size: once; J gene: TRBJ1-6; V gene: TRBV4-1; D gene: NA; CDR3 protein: CASSQAPDSSYNSPLHF; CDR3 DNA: TGCGCCAGCAGCCAAGCCCCTGATAGCTCCTATAATTCACCCCTCCACTTT
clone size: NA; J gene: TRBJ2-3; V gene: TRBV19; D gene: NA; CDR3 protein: CASSWADGDTQYF; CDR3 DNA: TGTGCCAGTAGTTGGGCCGACGGGGATACGCAGTATTTT
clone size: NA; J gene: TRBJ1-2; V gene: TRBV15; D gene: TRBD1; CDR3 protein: CATRTGGVRGYTF; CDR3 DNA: TGTGCCACCAGGACAGGGGGCGTTCGTGGCTACACCTTC
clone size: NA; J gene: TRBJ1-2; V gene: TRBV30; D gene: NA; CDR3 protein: CAWGEGGAGGYTF; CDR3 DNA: TGTGCCTGGGGAGAGGGGGGTGCAGGAGGCTACACCTTC
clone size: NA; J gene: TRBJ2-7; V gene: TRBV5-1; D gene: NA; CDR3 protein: CASSSSGTAGIYEQYF; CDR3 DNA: TGCGCCAGCAGCTCGTCCGGGACCGCGGGTATCTACGAGCAGTACTTC
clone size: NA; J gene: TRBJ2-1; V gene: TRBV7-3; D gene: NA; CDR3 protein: CASSLTSDRRDKDEQFF; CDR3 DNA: TGTGCCAGCAGCTTAACGAGCGACAGAAGGGATAAGGATGAGCAGTTCTTC
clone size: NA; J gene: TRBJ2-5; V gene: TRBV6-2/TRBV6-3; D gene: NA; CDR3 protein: CASSYNDPQTQYF; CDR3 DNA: TGTGCCAGCAGTTACAACGACCCCCAGACCCAGTACTTC
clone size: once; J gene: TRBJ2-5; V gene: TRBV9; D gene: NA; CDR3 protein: CASSVVDWGGQTQYF; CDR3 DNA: TGTGCCAGCAGCGTAGTGGATTGGGGTGGGCAGACCCAGTACTTC
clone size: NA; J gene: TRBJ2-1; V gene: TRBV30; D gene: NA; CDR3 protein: CAWGAGSSYNEQFF; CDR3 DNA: TGTGCCTGGGGAGCTGGGAGCTCCTACAATGAGCAGTTCTTC
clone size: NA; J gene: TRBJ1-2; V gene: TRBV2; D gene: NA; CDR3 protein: CASTGGTPYGYTF; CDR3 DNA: TGTGCCAGCACCGGCGGGACTCCGTATGGCTACACCTTC
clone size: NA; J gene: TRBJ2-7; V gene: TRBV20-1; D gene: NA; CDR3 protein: CSARSIHQQYF; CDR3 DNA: TGCAGTGCTAGATCCATACATCAGCAGTACTTC
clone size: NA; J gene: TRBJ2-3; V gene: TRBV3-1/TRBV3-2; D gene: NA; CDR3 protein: CASSQGVSSTDTQYF; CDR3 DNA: TGTGCCAGCAGCCAAGGGGTTTCTAGCACAGATACGCAGTATTTT
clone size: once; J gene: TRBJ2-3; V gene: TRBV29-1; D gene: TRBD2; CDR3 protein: CSVAGGVADTQYF; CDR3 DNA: TGCAGCGTTGCGGGAGGGGTCGCAGATACGCAGTATTTT
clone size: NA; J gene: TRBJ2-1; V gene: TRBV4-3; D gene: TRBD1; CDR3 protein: CASSQDKGTGGLYYNEQFF; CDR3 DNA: TGCGCCAGCAGCCAAGATAAGGGAACAGGGGGCCTCTACTACAATGAGCAGTTCTTC
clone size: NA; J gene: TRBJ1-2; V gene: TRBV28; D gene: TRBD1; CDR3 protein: CASSITTGGGYGYTF; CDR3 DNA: TGTGCCAGCAGTATAACGACAGGGGGCGGCTATGGCTACACCTTC
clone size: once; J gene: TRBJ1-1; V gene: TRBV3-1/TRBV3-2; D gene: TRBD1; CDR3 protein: CASSPPGTGTLPEAFF; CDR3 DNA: TGTGCCAGCAGCCCACCCGGGACAGGGACCTTACCTGAAGCTTTCTTT
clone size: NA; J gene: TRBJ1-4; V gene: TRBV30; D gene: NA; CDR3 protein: CAWAGEKLFF; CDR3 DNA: TGTGCCTGGGCCGGTGAAAAACTGTTTTTT
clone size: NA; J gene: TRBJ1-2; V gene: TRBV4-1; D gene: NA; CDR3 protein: CASSQKYNSPAGGYTF; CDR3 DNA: TGCGCCAGCAGCCAAAAATACAACAGCCCTGCCGGGGGCTACACCTTC
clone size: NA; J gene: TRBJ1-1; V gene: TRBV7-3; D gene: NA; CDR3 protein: CASSLGVGTEAFF; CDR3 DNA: TGTGCCAGCAGCCTAGGGGTGGGCACTGAAGCTTTCTTT
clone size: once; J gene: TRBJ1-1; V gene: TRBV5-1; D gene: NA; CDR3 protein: CASSLALNTEAFF; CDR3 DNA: TGCGCCAGCAGCTTGGCTTTGAACACTGAAGCTTTCTTT
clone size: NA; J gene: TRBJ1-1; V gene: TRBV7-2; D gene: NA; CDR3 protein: CASSLGSWNTEAFF; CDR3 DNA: TGTGCCAGCAGCTTAGGCAGCTGGAACACTGAAGCTTTCTTT
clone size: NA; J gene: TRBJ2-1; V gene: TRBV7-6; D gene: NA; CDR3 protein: CASTTQPGTGSYNEQFF; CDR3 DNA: TGTGCCAGCACCACTCAGCCGGGCACCGGCTCCTACAATGAGCAGTTCTTC
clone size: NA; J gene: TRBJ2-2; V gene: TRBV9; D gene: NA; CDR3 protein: CASSVSRQRGNTGELFF; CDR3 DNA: TGTGCCAGCAGCGTATCGCGACAGAGGGGGAACACCGGGGAGCTGTTTTTT
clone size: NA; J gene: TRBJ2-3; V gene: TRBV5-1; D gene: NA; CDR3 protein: CASSLKGDPDTDTQYF; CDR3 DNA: TGCGCCAGCAGCTTGAAAGGGGACCCAGACACAGATACGCAGTATTTT
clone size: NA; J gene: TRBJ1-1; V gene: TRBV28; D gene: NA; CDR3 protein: CASSFSPGDVTEAFF; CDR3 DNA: TGTGCCAGCAGTTTTAGCCCAGGGGATGTCACTGAAGCTTTCTTT
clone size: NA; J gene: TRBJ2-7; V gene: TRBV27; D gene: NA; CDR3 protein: CASSLGGAHEQYF; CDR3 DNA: TGTGCCAGCAGTTTAGGGGGGGCGCACGAGCAGTACTTC
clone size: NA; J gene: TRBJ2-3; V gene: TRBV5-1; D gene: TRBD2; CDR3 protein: CASSLVGLAGGKGDTQYF; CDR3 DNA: TGCGCCAGCAGCTTGGTGGGACTAGCGGGGGGCAAAGGAGATACGCAGTATTTT
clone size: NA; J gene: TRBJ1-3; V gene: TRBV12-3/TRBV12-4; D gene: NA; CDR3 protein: CASSKGSGNTIYF; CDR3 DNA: TGTGCCAGCTCTAAGGGCTCTGGAAACACCATATATTTT
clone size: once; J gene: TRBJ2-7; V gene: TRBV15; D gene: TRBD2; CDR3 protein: CATSFRGSFDEQYF; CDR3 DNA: TGTGCCACCAGCTTTCGCGGGAGTTTCGACGAGCAGTACTTC
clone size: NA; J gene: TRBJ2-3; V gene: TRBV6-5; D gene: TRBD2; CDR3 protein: CASSPLAGGSDTQYF; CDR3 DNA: TGTGCCAGCAGTCCTCTAGCGGGAGGTTCAGATACGCAGTATTTT
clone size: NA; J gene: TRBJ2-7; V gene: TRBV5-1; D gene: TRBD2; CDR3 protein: CASQTSGSTYEQYF; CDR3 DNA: TGCGCCAGCCAGACTAGCGGGAGCACCTACGAGCAGTACTTC
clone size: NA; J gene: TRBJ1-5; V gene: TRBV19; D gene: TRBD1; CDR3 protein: CASTPGQDQPQHF; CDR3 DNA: TGTGCCAGTACCCCCGGACAGGATCAGCCCCAGCATTTT
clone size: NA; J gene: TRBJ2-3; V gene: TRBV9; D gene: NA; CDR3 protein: CASSVSTDTQYF; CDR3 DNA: TGTGCCAGCAGCGTTAGCACAGATACGCAGTATTTT
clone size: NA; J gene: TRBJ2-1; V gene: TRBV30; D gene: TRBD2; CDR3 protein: CAWSDDSGGAYNEQFF; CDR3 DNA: TGTGCCTGGAGTGACGATAGCGGGGGCGCCTACAATGAGCAGTTCTTC
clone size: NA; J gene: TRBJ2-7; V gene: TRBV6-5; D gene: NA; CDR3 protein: CASSYSFGNEQYF; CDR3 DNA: TGTGCCAGCAGTTACTCGTTCGGGAACGAGCAGTACTTC
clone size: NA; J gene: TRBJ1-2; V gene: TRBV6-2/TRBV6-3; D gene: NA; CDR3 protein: CASSPNGYGYTF; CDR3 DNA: TGTGCCAGCAGTCCCAATGGCTATGGCTACACCTTC
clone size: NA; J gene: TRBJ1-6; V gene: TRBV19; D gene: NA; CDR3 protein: CASSTDRGVINAPLHF; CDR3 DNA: TGTGCCAGTAGTACGGACCGAGGGGTCATTAATGCGCCCCTCCACTTT
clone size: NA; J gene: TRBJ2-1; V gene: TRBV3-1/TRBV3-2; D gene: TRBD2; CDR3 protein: CASSLRTSGRVSEQFF; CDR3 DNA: TGTGCCAGCAGCCTAAGGACTAGCGGGAGGGTAAGTGAGCAGTTCTTC
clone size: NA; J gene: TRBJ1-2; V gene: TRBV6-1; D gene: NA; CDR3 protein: CASSDRDGFVGYTF; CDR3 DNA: TGTGCCAGCAGTGACCGGGACGGTTTTGTAGGCTACACCTTC
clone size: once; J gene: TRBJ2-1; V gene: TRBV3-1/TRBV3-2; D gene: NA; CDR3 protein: CASSQMYSGASSSYNEQFF; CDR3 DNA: TGTGCCAGCAGCCAGATGTATAGCGGTGCCTCCAGCTCCTACAATGAGCAGTTCTTC
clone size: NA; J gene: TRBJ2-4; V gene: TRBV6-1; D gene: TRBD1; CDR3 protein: CASSEGGGQGTSQYF; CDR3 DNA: TGTGCCAGCAGTGAAGGGGGAGGACAGGGTACTTCTCAGTACTTC
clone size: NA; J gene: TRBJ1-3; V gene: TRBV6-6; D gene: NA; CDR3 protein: CASSRLGSSGNTIYF; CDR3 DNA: TGTGCCAGCAGCCGCCTTGGGAGCTCTGGAAACACCATATATTTT
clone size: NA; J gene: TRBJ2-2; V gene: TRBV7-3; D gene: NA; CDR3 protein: CASSLLTGGRELFF; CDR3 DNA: TGTGCCAGCAGCTTATTAACTGGCGGACGGGAGCTGTTTTTT
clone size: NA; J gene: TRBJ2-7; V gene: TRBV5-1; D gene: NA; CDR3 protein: CASSLLQDSYEQYF; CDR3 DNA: TGCGCCAGCAGCTTGCTTCAGGACTCCTACGAGCAGTACTTC
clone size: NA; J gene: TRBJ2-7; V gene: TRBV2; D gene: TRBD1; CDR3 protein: CASSTGTDYEQYF; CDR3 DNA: TGTGCCAGCAGTACCGGGACAGACTACGAGCAGTACTTC
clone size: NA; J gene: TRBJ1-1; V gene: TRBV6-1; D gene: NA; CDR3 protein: CASSEGRLNTEAFF; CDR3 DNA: TGTGCCAGCAGTGAGGGACGGTTGAACACTGAAGCTTTCTTT
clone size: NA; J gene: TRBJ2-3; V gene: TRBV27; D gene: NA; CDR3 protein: CASSLGSGRSFDTQYF; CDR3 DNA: TGTGCCAGCAGTCTCGGTTCAGGGAGGTCGTTCGATACGCAGTATTTT
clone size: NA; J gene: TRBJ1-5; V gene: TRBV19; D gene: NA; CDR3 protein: CASSMGGKGNQPQHF; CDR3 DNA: TGTGCCAGTAGTATGGGGGGGAAGGGCAATCAGCCCCAGCATTTT
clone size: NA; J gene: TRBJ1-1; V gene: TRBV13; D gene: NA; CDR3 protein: CASSLSGGARPEAFF; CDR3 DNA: TGTGCCAGCAGCTTGTCAGGCGGGGCGAGGCCTGAAGCTTTCTTT
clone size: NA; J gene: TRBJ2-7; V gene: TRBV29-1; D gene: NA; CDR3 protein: CSVGSPVSSYEQYF; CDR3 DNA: TGCAGCGTTGGTAGTCCAGTAAGCTCCTACGAGCAGTACTTC
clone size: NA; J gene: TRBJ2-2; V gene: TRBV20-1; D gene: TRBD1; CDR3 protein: CSASYRGQFSGELFF; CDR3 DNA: TGCAGTGCTAGTTACAGGGGGCAGTTCTCCGGGGAGCTGTTTTTT
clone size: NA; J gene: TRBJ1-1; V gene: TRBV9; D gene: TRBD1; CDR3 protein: CASSARDRGPEVTEAFF; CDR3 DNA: TGTGCCAGCAGCGCCCGGGACAGGGGGCCGGAGGTTACTGAAGCTTTCTTT
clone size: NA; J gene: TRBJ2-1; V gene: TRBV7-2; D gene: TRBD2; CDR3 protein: CASSIAGVHEQFF; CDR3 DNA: TGTGCCAGCAGCATAGCGGGGGTTCATGAGCAGTTCTTC
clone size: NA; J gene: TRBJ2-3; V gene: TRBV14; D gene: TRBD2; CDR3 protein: CASSPWTSGGRLDTQYF; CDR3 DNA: TGTGCCAGCAGCCCTTGGACTAGCGGGGGGCGGCTTGATACGCAGTATTTT